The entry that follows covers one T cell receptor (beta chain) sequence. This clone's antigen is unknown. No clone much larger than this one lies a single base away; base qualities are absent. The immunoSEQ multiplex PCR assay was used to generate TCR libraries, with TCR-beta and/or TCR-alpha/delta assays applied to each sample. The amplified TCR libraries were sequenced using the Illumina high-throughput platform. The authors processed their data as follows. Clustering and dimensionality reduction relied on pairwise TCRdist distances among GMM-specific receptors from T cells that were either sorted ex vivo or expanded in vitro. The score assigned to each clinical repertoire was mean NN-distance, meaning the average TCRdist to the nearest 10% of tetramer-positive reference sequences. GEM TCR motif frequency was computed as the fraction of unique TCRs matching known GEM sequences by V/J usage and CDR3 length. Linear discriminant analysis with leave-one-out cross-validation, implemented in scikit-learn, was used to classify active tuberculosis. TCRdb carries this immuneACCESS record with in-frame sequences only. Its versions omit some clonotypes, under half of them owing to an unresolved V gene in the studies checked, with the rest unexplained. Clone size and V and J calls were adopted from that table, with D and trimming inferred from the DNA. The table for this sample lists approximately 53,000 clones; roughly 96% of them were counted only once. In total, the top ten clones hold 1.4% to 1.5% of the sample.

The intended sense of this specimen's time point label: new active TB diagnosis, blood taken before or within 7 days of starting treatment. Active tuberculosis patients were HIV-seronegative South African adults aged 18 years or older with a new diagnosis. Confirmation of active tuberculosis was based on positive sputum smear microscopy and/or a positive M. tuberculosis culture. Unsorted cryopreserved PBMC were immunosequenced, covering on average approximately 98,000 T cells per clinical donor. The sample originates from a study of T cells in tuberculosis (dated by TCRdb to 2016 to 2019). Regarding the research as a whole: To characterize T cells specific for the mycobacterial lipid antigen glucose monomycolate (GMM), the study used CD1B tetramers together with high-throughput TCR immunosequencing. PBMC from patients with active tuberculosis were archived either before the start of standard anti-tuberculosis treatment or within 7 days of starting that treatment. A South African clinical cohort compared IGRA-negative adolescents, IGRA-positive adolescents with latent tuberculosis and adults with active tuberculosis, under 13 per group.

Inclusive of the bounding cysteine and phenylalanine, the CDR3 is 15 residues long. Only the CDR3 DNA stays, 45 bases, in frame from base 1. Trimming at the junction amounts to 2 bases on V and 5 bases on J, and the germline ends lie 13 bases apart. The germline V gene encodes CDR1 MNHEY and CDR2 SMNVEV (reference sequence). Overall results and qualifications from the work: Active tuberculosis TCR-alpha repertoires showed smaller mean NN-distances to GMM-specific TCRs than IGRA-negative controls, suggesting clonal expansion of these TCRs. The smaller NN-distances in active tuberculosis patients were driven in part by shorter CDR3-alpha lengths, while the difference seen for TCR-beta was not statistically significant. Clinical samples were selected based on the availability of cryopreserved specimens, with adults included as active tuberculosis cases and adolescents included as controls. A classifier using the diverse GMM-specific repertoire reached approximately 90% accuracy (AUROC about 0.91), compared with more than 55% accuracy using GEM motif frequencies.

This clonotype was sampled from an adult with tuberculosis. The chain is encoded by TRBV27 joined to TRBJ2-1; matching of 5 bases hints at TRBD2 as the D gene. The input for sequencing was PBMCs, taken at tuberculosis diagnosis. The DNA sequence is TGTGCCAGCAGTTTACGGCTAGCAAGCGACAATGAGCAGTTCTTC. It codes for CASSLRLASDNEQFF.